The 10 T cell receptor beta chains below were found in one sample sequenced in a study of blood T cell repertoires in COVID-19. TCRdb keeps only in-frame clones here, not all; method: immunoSEQ multiplex PCR. The table includes approximately 240,000 clones, about 85% detected once. Sequenced sample: peripheral blood. These receptors came from a woman between 18 and 29 years old who had recovered from COVID-19.

The rearrangement uses TRBV9 and TRBJ2-2; D might be TRBD2 (6 bases). Germline CDR1 reads SGDLS; CDR2 reads YYNGEE. The CDR3 is 16 residues long. V gave up 4 bases and J gave up 2 bases, with 15 bases separating them. The CDR3 here is CASSLWGTPNTGELFF. CDR3 nucleotides: TGTGCCAGCAGCCTTTGGGGGACTCCCAACACCGGGGAGCTGTTTTTT. Full variable domain (rest looked up from reference TRBV9 and TRBJ2-2): DSGVTQTPKHLITATGQRVTLRCSPRSGDLSVYWYQQSLDQGLQFLIQYYNGEERAKGNILERFSAQQFPDLHSELNLSSLELGDSALYFCASSLWGTPNTGELFFGEGSRLTVL.

V usage is TRBV6-2 or TRBV6-3 and J usage is TRBJ1-1; maybe TRBD1 (5 bases). The CDR3 covers 17 residues. Germline values: CDR1 MNHEY, CDR2 SVGEGT. The V end was cut by 0 bases, the J end by 3 bases, with 17 bases between. The CDR3 spells CASSYSGGGRGHTEAFF. CDR3 coding DNA: TGTGCCAGCAGTTACTCAGGCGGGGGAAGGGGACACACTGAAGCTTTCTTT.

The chain uses TRBV9 and TRBJ2-7; tentative D call: TRBD1 (5 bases). Trimming left V 0 bases short and J 0 bases short, with 7 bases between. The germline gives CDR1 SGDLS, CDR2 YYNGEE. This CDR3 contains 14 residues. CDR3 sequence (DNA): TGTGCCAGCAGCGTAGGGGGCGACTCCTACGAGCAGTACTTC. Amino acids: CASSVGGDSYEQYF.

The gene calls are TRBV25-1 and TRBJ2-7, with 9 positions matching TRBD1. With V trimmed by 4 bases and J by 2 bases, 6 bases remained unmatched. The CDR3 consists of 15 residues. Germline lookup yields CDR1 MGHDK and CDR2 SYGVNS. The CDR3 region is CASSGDRDKTYEQYF. CDR3 DNA: TGTGCCAGCAGTGGGGACAGGGATAAAACCTACGAGCAGTACTTC.

V and J are TRBV13 and TRBJ2-1; a weak D match, TRBD1 (7 bases). CDR3 length equals 15 residues. Germline CDR1 is PRHDT and CDR2 is FYEKMQ (reference sequence). Trimming took off 5 bases at V and 5 bases at J, with 16 bases between the two ends. CDR3 nucleotides: TGTGCCAGCAGCGGAGGGGGCGGTTGGAACAATGAGCAGTTCTTC. It is translated as CASSGGGGWNNEQFF.

V and J are TRBV9 and TRBJ2-1, with D perhaps TRBD1 (6 bases). This CDR3 is 16 amino acids long. Germline V CDR1 and CDR2: SGDLS, YYNGEE. Between the trimmed V and J ends, which lost 4 bases and 4 bases, there was a span of 18 bases. The CDR3 reads CASSPTGTSTYNEQFF. For the CDR3, the DNA is TGTGCCAGCAGCCCCACCGGGACAAGTACTTACAATGAGCAGTTCTTC.

This sequence joins TRBV6-5 and TRBJ2-1; TRBD2 matches at 11 bases. The CDR3 has 15 amino acids. V lost 2 bases, J lost 9 bases, and 6 bases stayed unmatched. The germline gives CDR1 MNHEY, CDR2 SVGAGI. CDR3 coding DNA: TGTGCCAGCAGTTACACTAGCGGGAGTGGTGGTGAGCAGTTCTTC. Encoded protein: CASSYTSGSGGEQFF.

Notes on this clone: This same CDR3 is encoded by further DNA sequences in the sample. The chain links TRBV5-6 to TRBJ2-7; 7 bases map to TRBD1. V trimming: 0 bases; J trimming: 2 bases; junction bases outside the gene matches: 2. Germline V gene data show CDR1 as SGHDT and CDR2 as YYEEEE. The CDR3 is 14 amino acids. The CDR3 DNA follows: TGTGCCAGCAGCTTGGGGACAGGTGCCTACGAGCAGTACTTC. This gives the protein CASSLGTGAYEQYF. The full variable domain, with the rest looked up from reference TRBV5-6 and TRBJ2-7, is DAGVTQSPTHLIKTRGQQVTLRCSPKSGHDTVSWYQQALGQGPQFIFQYYEEEERQRGNFPDRFSGHQFPNYSSELNVNALLLGDSALYLCASSLGTGAYEQYFGPGTRLTVT.

V gene TRBV3-1 (or the pseudogene TRBV3-2) combines with J gene TRBJ2-5; 7 nucleotides align to TRBD1. There are 15 residues in the CDR3. V lost 3 bases to trimming and J lost 3 bases; unmatched junction nucleotides: 7. Germline lookup yields CDR1 LGHDT and CDR2 YNNKEL (reference sequence). The CDR3 loop reads CASSHPGTAKETQYF. The CDR3 DNA reads TGTGCCAGCAGCCACCCCGGGACAGCCAAAGAGACCCAGTACTTC.

The V call is TRBV25-1, the J call TRBJ2-7; D may be TRBD1 (6 bases). CDR3 length: 17 amino acids. Germline V lookup: CDR1 MGHDK, CDR2 SYGVNS. V lost 2 bases and J 2 bases, leaving 19 bases between the germline ends. The CDR3 region is CASSEEAGTITTYEQYF. CDR3 coding DNA: TGTGCCAGCAGTGAAGAGGCCGGGACAATCACAACCTACGAGCAGTACTTC.